The present TCR beta chain was sequenced within a study of control samples from healthy donors and cancer patients. The V and J ends lost 2 bases and 1 base respectively, with 11 bases between them. From germline, CDR1 is MNHNY and CDR2 SVGAGI (reference sequence). The CDR3 spans 15 residues. Here immunoSEQ multiplex PCR was the method, and the copy in TCRdb shows in-frame clones only, minus some. The table records some 140,000 clones, 85% to 95% of them present only once. This TCR was sampled from a man aged 55 to 70 with colorectal cancer. The rearrangement links TRBV6-6 to TRBJ1-2; a weak D match, TRBD1 (6 bases). Source material: PBMCs. The CDR3 DNA reads as TGTGCCAGCAGTTACGATAGGGGGATTAACTATGGCTACACCTTC. Its translation: CASSYDRGINYGYTF.